Shown below are 26 T cell receptor beta chains from a single sample sequenced in a study of CD8 T cells in Susac syndrome. RNA, at about 0.45 to 1 ug, was reverse transcribed with random hexamers. TCRdb re-analysed the immunoSEQ multiplex PCR reads in MiXCR, keeping a single row per CDR3 protein. Here the sample spans fewer than 200,000 distinct CDR3 sequences, approximately 95% being singletons. The specimen sequenced was CD4+ T cells from PBMCs. These receptor sequences come from a human donor in good health.

The V call is TRBV7-8, the J call TRBJ2-7; the match to TRBD1 covers 8 bases. Looked up from germline, CDR1 is SGHVS and CDR2 is FQNEAQ. CDR3 length: 14 amino acids. V shed 5 bases and J 6 bases; nucleotides not matched to a gene: 9. The CDR3 DNA is TGTGCCAGCAGCCTGATGACAGGGGTGGGCGAGCAGTACTTC. This encodes CASSLMTGVGEQYF.

The chain joins TRBV6-2 or TRBV6-3 to TRBJ1-1; perhaps TRBD1 as D (6 bases). V lost 6 bases and J 0 bases, leaving 14 bases between the germline ends. Germline V CDR1 and CDR2: MNHEY, SVGEGT. This CDR3 region has 15 residues. CDR3 DNA: TGTGCCAGCAGGTCTCGACAGGCCATGAACACTGAAGCTTTCTTT. Amino acid sequence: CASRSRQAMNTEAFF.

The chain employs TRBV7-8 and TRBJ2-7; D is unclear. The CDR3 length is 13 residues. Germline V gene sequence: CDR1 SGHVS, CDR2 FQNEAQ. The V end lost 4 bases, the J end lost 2 bases, and 9 bases lay between the germline ends. The CDR3 DNA is TGTGCCAGCAGCTCCCCCCCGACCTACGAGCAGTACTTC. As protein: CASSSPPTYEQYF.

The V gene is TRBV6-5, the J gene TRBJ1-1; D possibly corresponds to TRBD1 (6 bases). CDR3 size: 14 residues. The V and J ends lost 5 bases and 6 bases respectively, with 16 bases between them. Looked up from germline, CDR1 is MNHEY and CDR2 is SVGAGI. The CDR3 bases are TGTGCCAGCAGTCAACTACAGGGTCGGGCTGAAGCTTTCTTT. Translating it yields CASSQLQGRAEAFF.

The gene calls are TRBV9 and TRBJ2-3; the D gene could be TRBD1 or TRBD2 (5 bases each). CDR3 length: 14 residues. Germline loops: CDR1 SGDLS, CDR2 YYNGEE. Trimming cost V 4 bases and J 10 bases, with 19 bases left between them. CDR3 bases: TGTGCCAGCAGCTCGGTTGTCGGGACGAGTTCGCAGTATTTT. It encodes CASSSVVGTSSQYF.

The chain recombines TRBV18 with TRBJ2-5; D uncertain. With 5 bases removed from V and 4 bases from J, the gap between germline ends came to 17 bases. The germline gives CDR1 KGHSH, CDR2 LQKENI. The CDR3 has 15 residues. The CDR3 DNA reads TGTGCCAGCTCATACCTAGGCCGATTAGGAGAGACCCAGTACTTC. It translates to CASSYLGRLGETQYF.

This clonotype came up a few times. The rearrangement uses TRBV7-9 and TRBJ2-1; D gene unclear. V was cut by 0 bases and J by 10 bases, with 4 bases left in between. CDR3 length: 11 residues. CDR1 and CDR2 from the germline V gene are SEHNR and FQNEAQ (reference sequence). DNA for the CDR3: TGTGCCAGCAGCTTAGCTCAGGAGCAGTTCTTC. Translating gives CASSLAQEQFF.

The J gene is TRBJ2-3, the V gene TRBV19; D tentatively fits TRBD1 or TRBD2 (7 bases each). Trimming removed 3 bases from V and 7 bases from J, with 20 bases in between. Germline loops: CDR1 LNHDA, CDR2 SQIVND (reference sequence). This CDR3 is 16 amino acids long. In DNA, the CDR3 is TGTGCCAGTAGTATGGGAGGGGGCGCCGTCTCCTATACGCAGTATTTT. Protein sequence: CASSMGGGAVSYTQYF.

The chain has TRBV7-2 and TRBJ2-5; 12 bases are shared with TRBD2. The CDR3 runs to 17 residues. The V gene's germline CDR1 is SGHTA and CDR2 FQGNSA. J was trimmed by 3 bases and V by 1 base; bases with no gene match: 6. The DNA of the CDR3 is TGTGCCAGCAGCTTAGGGGGCAGACTAGCGGGGGAAGAGACCCAGTACTTC. Translation: CASSLGGRLAGEETQYF.

V is TRBV21-1 and J is TRBJ1-1; the table's D gene call, TRBD1, was not cross checked with the DNA. TRBV21-1 is listed as a pseudogene. The CDR3 is 15 amino acids. As DNA, the CDR3 is TGTGCCAGCAGCCGCCTTGACAGGCAGAACACTGAAGCTTTCTTT. Translation: CASSRLDRQNTEAFF.

The CDR3 region has the DNA TGCAGTGCTAGAGATAGCCTAGCGGGGAGAGAGACCCAGTACTTC. The encoded protein is CSARDSLAGRETQYF. V usage is TRBV20-1 and J usage is TRBJ2-5, with TRBD2 matching 9 bases. This CDR3 has 15 amino acids. Trimming at V came to 0 bases and at J to 4 bases, leaving 6 bases not matched to a gene. CDR1 is DFQATT and CDR2 is SNEGSKA in the germline V gene (reference sequence).

The gene calls are TRBV20-1 and TRBJ1-6; a possible D gene is TRBD1 (6 bases). This CDR3 is built from 16 residues. Looked up from germline, CDR1 is DFQATT and CDR2 is SNEGSKA (reference sequence). Trimming shortened V by 0 bases and J by 6 bases, and 15 bases separated the two germline ends. The CDR3 region is CSARDSSGATNSPLHF. As DNA, the CDR3 is TGCAGTGCTAGAGATAGCTCGGGGGCGACTAATTCACCCCTCCACTTT.

As concerns this clonotype: One end of the junction does not line up with germline, which may come from a read error. The V gene is TRBV5-1, the J gene TRBJ2-7; no clear D gene. The CDR3 runs 14 residues. The germline V gene has CDR1 SGHRS and CDR2 YFSETQ. The CDR3 bases are TGCGCCAGCAGCTCGCACGTCGGGTCCTACGAGCTGTACTTC. This encodes CASSSHVGSYELYF.

The chain joins TRBV9 to TRBJ2-5; 9 bases map to TRBD2. This CDR3 spans 15 amino acids. The V gene's germline CDR1 is SGDLS and CDR2 YYNGEE. The trim removed 2 bases at V and 3 bases at J, leaving 5 bases unmatched. The CDR3 sequence is CASSVVTSGKETQYF. The CDR3 nucleotides are TGTGCCAGCAGCGTTGTGACTAGCGGAAAAGAGACCCAGTACTTC. Drawing the rest from reference TRBV9 and TRBJ2-5, the complete variable domain is DSGVTQTPKHLITATGQRVTLRCSPRSGDLSVYWYQQSLDQGLQFLIQYYNGEERAKGNILERFSAQQFPDLHSELNLSSLELGDSALYFCASSVVTSGKETQYFGPGTRLLVL.

The chain employs TRBV11-2 and TRBJ1-1, with D unclear. Germline values: CDR1 SGHAT, CDR2 FQNNGV. There are 14 residues in the CDR3. V gave up 0 bases and J gave up 10 bases, with 15 bases separating them. CDR3 residues: CASSLERGPAGAFF. The CDR3 DNA follows: TGTGCCAGCAGCTTAGAAAGAGGGCCCGCCGGAGCTTTCTTT.

This chain links TRBV29-1 with TRBJ1-1; D is undetermined. Germline V lookup: CDR1 SQVTM, CDR2 ANQGSEA. The V end lost 4 bases, the J end lost 1 base, and 10 bases lay between the germline ends. The length of the CDR3 is 13 residues. The CDR3 spells CSVGSGGNTEAFF. In DNA form, the CDR3 reads TGCAGCGTTGGTTCCGGTGGGAACACTGAAGCTTTCTTT.

The gene calls are TRBV7-4 and TRBJ2-7, with 8 bases identical to TRBD2. Trimming at V came to 5 bases and at J to 0 bases, leaving 15 bases not matched to a gene. Looked up from germline, CDR1 is SGHVT and CDR2 is SQSDAQ. The CDR3 runs 18 residues. CDR3 nucleotides: TGTGCCAGCAGCCGACCGCCGGGCCAGCGGGGGAGCTCCTACGAGCAGTACGTC. This translates into CASSRPPGQRGSSYEQYV.

The V gene is TRBV12-3 or TRBV12-4, the J gene TRBJ1-5, with TRBD1 identical over 7 bases. CDR3 length: 13 amino acids. After removal of 5 bases from V and 6 bases from J, the junction contained 4 bases not matched to a gene. CDR3 region: CASSDRVGQPQHF. DNA for the CDR3: TGTGCCAGCAGTGACAGGGTAGGTCAGCCCCAGCATTTT.

The CDR3 is CASSQRIALQETQYF. CDR3 DNA: TGCGCCAGCAGCCAACGCATAGCCCTTCAAGAGACCCAGTACTTC. J is TRBJ2-5 and V is TRBV5-1; D is ambiguous. The CDR3 totals 15 residues. The V gene lost 4 bases and the J gene lost 2 bases, with 15 bases spanning the gap. CDR1 is SGHRS, CDR2 YFSETQ, per germline.

The chain uses TRBV3-1 and TRBJ2-7; tentative D call: TRBD1 (6 bases). This CDR3 contains 15 residues. V was shortened by 3 bases and J by 3 bases, with 15 bases between the two germline ends. Germline V gives CDR1 LGHDT, CDR2 YNNKEL (reference sequence). CDR3 nucleotide sequence: TGTGCCAGCAGCCAGGGGGCCACGAATTACTACGAGCAGTACTTC. It is translated as CASSQGATNYYEQYF.

The chain carries TRBV29-1 and TRBJ2-2, with no clear D. CDR3 length equals 11 residues. V gave up 7 bases and J gave up 5 bases, with 8 bases separating them. Germline V CDR1 and CDR2: SQVTM, ANQGSEA. The CDR3 nucleotides read TGCAGCGCCGCCGTTACCGGGGAGCTGTTTTTT. Translated: CSAAVTGELFF.

The rearrangement links TRBV28 to TRBJ2-4; D is undetermined. V was cut by 8 bases and J by 4 bases, with 12 bases left in between. CDR1 is MDHEN, CDR2 SYDVKM, per germline. This CDR3 is 13 amino acids long. The CDR3, as DNA: TGTGCCAGCCTAGACGGCGCAAAAAACATTCAGTACTTC. It specifies CASLDGAKNIQYF.

The rearrangement uses TRBV4-2 and TRBJ1-2, with TRBD1 identical over 7 bases. The germline V gene encodes CDR1 LGHNA and CDR2 YNFKEQ. The CDR3 spans 16 residues. V lost 0 bases to trimming and J lost 6 bases; unmatched junction nucleotides: 10. In DNA, the CDR3 is TGTGCCAGCAGCCAAGATTTAGAGGGACAGAGAAATGGCTACACCTTC. Protein: CASSQDLEGQRNGYTF.

This clonotype was picked up a small number of times. J is TRBJ1-2 and V is TRBV5-1, with unresolved D. Germline V gene sequence: CDR1 SGHRS, CDR2 YFSETQ. The CDR3 contains 13 residues. Trimming took 0 bases from V and 10 from J, leaving 13 bases between them. Here the CDR3 reads CASSLDIPKHYTF. The CDR3 bases are TGCGCCAGCAGCTTGGACATCCCGAAGCACTACACCTTC.

This clonotype was counted a single time. The chain employs TRBV7-2 and TRBJ1-2, with 8 bases fitting TRBD1. The CDR3 has 17 amino acids. J was trimmed by 5 bases and V by 1 base; bases with no gene match: 12. The germline V gene encodes CDR1 SGHTA and CDR2 FQGNSA. The CDR3 DNA reads as TGTGCCAGCAGCTTAGTTGCTGTTGCGACAGGGGCATATGGCTACACCTTC. Its protein product is CASSLVAVATGAYGYTF.

V is TRBV6-2 or TRBV6-3 and J is TRBJ1-6; possible D gene TRBD1, 6 bases. CDR1 MNHEY and CDR2 SVGEGT come from the germline V gene. The CDR3 is 15 residues long. With 2 bases removed from V and 7 bases from J, the gap between germline ends came to 12 bases. In DNA form, the CDR3 reads TGTGCCAGCAGTTACCCGACAGGTGGCAATTCACCCCTCCACTTT. Protein product: CASSYPTGGNSPLHF.